The 18 T cell receptor beta chains in this list originate from one sample, sequenced in a study of human T cells and chemical hapten exposure. Time point indicated: patch test 2, 6 weeks after DPC sensitization. Treatment described: therapeutic diphenylcyclopropenone sensitization with weekly scalp DPC. TCRdb recomputed calls from the RACE reads with MiXCR, one row per CDR3 protein. The sample shows about 350,000 distinct CDR3 sequences, under 6.5% of them seen only once. Here the sequenced sample was whole blood, taken in connection with sensitization to the hapten diphenylcyclopropenone (DPC). These receptors originate from a woman aged 18-35 years with alopecia areata. Some clones in this sample may be carry-over from other donors' samples.

This clonotype was seen a few times. The chain recombines TRBV12-3 or TRBV12-4 with TRBJ1-1; tentatively, D is TRBD1 (5 bases). V was cut by 3 bases and J by 2 bases, with 13 bases left in between. CDR3 length: 15 amino acids. Written as DNA, the CDR3 is TGTGCCAGCAGTTTCCCTCAGGGAGGCAACACTGAAGCTTTCTTT. Amino acids: CASSFPQGGNTEAFF.

This chain joins TRBV4-1 and TRBJ2-1; D perhaps matches TRBD2 (6 bases). CDR1 MGHRA and CDR2 YSYEKL come from the germline V gene. The CDR3 covers 18 residues. V gave up 1 base and J gave up 0 bases, with 16 bases separating them. CDR3 DNA sequence: TGCGCCAGCAGCCAAGCATTCCCGCGGGGAATCTCCTACAATGAGCAGTTCTTC. The encoded protein is CASSQAFPRGISYNEQFF.

The CDR3 region has the DNA TGCGCCAGCAGCCAAGATTACGCAGGGGCGACAGATACGCAGTATTTT. Translation gives CASSQDYAGATDTQYF. The chain joins TRBV4-3 to TRBJ2-3; possibly TRBD1 for D (6 bases). V was trimmed by 0 bases and J by 3 bases, leaving 13 bases between them. This CDR3 region has 16 residues. CDR1 is LGHNA, CDR2 YSLEER, per germline.

This clonotype was observed at least ten times. In nucleotides, the CDR3 is TGCAGTGCTAGAGGATCTGTGGGGGGACACTGGAACACCGGGGAGCTGTTTTTT. Residues: CSARGSVGGHWNTGELFF. The chain joins TRBV20-1 to TRBJ2-2, with D perhaps given as TRBD1 or TRBD2 (6 bases each). Looked up from germline, CDR1 is DFQATT and CDR2 is SNEGSKA (reference sequence). V dropped 1 base and J dropped 1 base, with 19 bases sitting between them. The CDR3 spans 18 residues.

This clonotype was picked up many times. The chain joins TRBV6-5 to TRBJ1-2; the match to TRBD1 covers 8 bases. V trimming: 5 bases; J trimming: 8 bases; junction bases outside the gene matches: 4. The CDR3 runs 12 residues. CDR1 is MNHEY, CDR2 SVGAGI, per germline. The DNA of the CDR3 is TGTGCCAGCAGTCGGGGGACAGGAGGCTACACCTTC. Translated, it gives CASSRGTGGYTF.

The chain carries TRBV4-3 and TRBJ2-3; unclear D gene. The CDR3 has 13 amino acids. Germline lookup yields CDR1 LGHNA and CDR2 YSLEER. V was trimmed by 4 bases and J by 4 bases, leaving 9 bases between them. CDR3 in amino acids: CASSPNMADTQYF. Written as DNA, the CDR3 is TGCGCCAGCAGCCCGAACATGGCAGATACGCAGTATTTT.

This clonotype was counted between two and nine times. V usage is TRBV6-2 or TRBV6-3 and J usage is TRBJ2-1; possibly TRBD1 for D (5 bases). V was trimmed by 2 bases and J by 2 bases, leaving 10 bases between them. Germline values: CDR1 MNHEY, CDR2 SVGEGT. This CDR3 comprises 15 residues. The CDR3 sequence is CASSYAGAAYNEQFF. CDR3 DNA sequence: TGTGCCAGCAGTTACGCTGGGGCTGCCTACAATGAGCAGTTCTTC.

There are many counts of this clonotype. The CDR3 spells CASSDWTVSYEQYF. The CDR3 nucleotides are TGTGCCAGCAGTGACTGGACGGTGTCCTACGAGCAGTACTTC. The V and J genes are TRBV2 and TRBJ2-7; no clear D. Germline loops: CDR1 SNHLY, CDR2 FYNNEI. V was pared by 3 bases and J by 1 base, with 10 bases between. The CDR3 spans 14 residues.

This clonotype was counted many times. The J gene is TRBJ2-7, the V gene TRBV3-1; TRBD1 matches at 9 bases. CDR1 is LGHDT, CDR2 YNNKEL, per germline (reference sequence). The CDR3 contains 13 residues. The V gene end was trimmed by 2 bases and the J gene end by 6 bases; junction bases not matched to a gene: 2. CDR3 nucleotide sequence: TGTGCCAGCAGCCAACAGACAGGGGGCGAGCAGTACTTC. Protein sequence: CASSQQTGGEQYF.

This clonotype was counted many times. J is TRBJ2-6 and V is TRBV7-2; 12 bases line up with TRBD2. The V gene's germline CDR1 is SGHTA and CDR2 FQGNSA. The ends lost 4 bases at V and 0 bases at J; junction bases unmatched: 1. The CDR3 extends over 17 amino acids. In DNA, the CDR3 is TGTGCCAGCAGCTGGACTAGCGGGGCCTCTGGGGCCAACGTCCTGACTTTC. Translated, it gives CASSWTSGASGANVLTF.

The table lists this clonotype with many counts. This chain joins TRBV6-1 and TRBJ1-4; D is unresolved. This CDR3 contains 15 residues. Germline loops: CDR1 MNHNS, CDR2 SASEGT. V gave up 8 bases and J gave up 0 bases, with 13 bases separating them. CDR3 residues: CASVKAGATNEKLFF. CDR3 coding DNA: TGTGCCAGCGTGAAGGCCGGGGCAACTAATGAAAAACTGTTTTTT.

DNA of the CDR3: TGTGCCAGCAGTGGCGGACAGGGAAGTATGAACACTGAAGCTTTCTTT. The encoded protein is CASSGGQGSMNTEAFF. The gene calls are TRBV6-2 or TRBV6-3 and TRBJ1-1; 8 bases match TRBD1. This CDR3 region has 16 residues. The ends lost 5 bases at V and 0 bases at J; junction bases unmatched: 8. Germline V lookup: CDR1 MNHEY, CDR2 SVGEGT.

This clonotype showed up just a few times. V usage is TRBV29-1 and J usage is TRBJ1-2; D remains ambiguous. The CDR3 covers 12 residues. V gave up 3 bases and J gave up 6 bases, with 11 bases separating them. Germline V gene data show CDR1 as SQVTM and CDR2 as ANQGSEA. The CDR3 protein is CSVDGGGNGYTF. CDR3 bases: TGCAGCGTTGATGGTGGAGGGAATGGCTACACCTTC.

This clonotype was counted many times. This chain connects TRBV9 to TRBJ1-2; weak D call: TRBD1 (5 bases). The CDR3 runs 13 residues. Trimming removed 7 bases from V and 2 bases from J, with 12 bases in between. The germline gives CDR1 SGDLS, CDR2 YYNGEE. CDR3 residues: CASGTGANYGYTF. The DNA of the CDR3 is TGTGCCAGCGGAACAGGCGCCAACTATGGCTACACCTTC. The variable domain in full, completed from reference TRBV9 and TRBJ1-2, reads DSGVTQTPKHLITATGQRVTLRCSPRSGDLSVYWYQQSLDQGLQFLIQYYNGEERAKGNILERFSAQQFPDLHSELNLSSLELGDSALYFCASGTGANYGYTFGSGTRLTVV.

The rearrangement joins TRBV5-4 to TRBJ2-6, with D possibly TRBD1 on 6 matching bases. V was clipped by 4 bases and J by 2 bases, with 10 bases between them. This CDR3 comprises 15 residues. Looked up from germline, CDR1 is SGHNT and CDR2 is YYREEE (reference sequence). The CDR3 DNA follows: TGTGCCAGCAGCACCCCAGGGGCTGGGGCCAACGTCCTGACTTTC. Translation: CASSTPGAGANVLTF.

The table lists this clonotype with many counts. V gene TRBV9 combines with J gene TRBJ1-1, with no clear D. Trimming cost V 1 base and J 0 bases, with 4 bases left between them. CDR1 is SGDLS, CDR2 YYNGEE, per germline. The CDR3 is 13 amino acids. The CDR3 coding sequence is TGTGCCAGCAGCGTACAGCTGAACACTGAAGCTTTCTTT. It is translated as CASSVQLNTEAFF.

This clonotype was picked up many times. V usage is TRBV6-6 and J usage is TRBJ1-5; D perhaps matches TRBD1 (6 bases). Germline V gene sequence: CDR1 MNHNY, CDR2 SVGAGI (reference sequence). V was clipped by 2 bases and J by 4 bases, with 9 bases between them. The CDR3 totals 14 residues. The CDR3 is CASSYLTGNQPQHF. DNA for the CDR3: TGTGCCAGCAGTTACCTCACAGGGAATCAGCCCCAGCATTTT.

V and J are TRBV12-3 or TRBV12-4 and TRBJ2-1; TRBD2 matches at 8 bases. V was pared by 3 bases and J by 7 bases, with 5 bases of the junction left unmatched. The CDR3 covers 14 residues. The DNA of the CDR3 is TGTGCCAGCAGTTTTCGGGCGGGGGGAAATGAGCAGTTCTTC. Its protein is CASSFRAGGNEQFF.